Each of the 26 T cell receptor beta chains below was sequenced from the same sample in a study of cytomegalovirus exposure and HLA in healthy donors. Only in-frame clones appear in the TCRdb table, and some are missing; sequencing was by immunoSEQ multiplex PCR. The sample has a few hundred thousand clones, roughly 90% seen once. Sequencing input: PBMCs. These receptors originate from a woman between 18 and 29 years old in good health and CMV-seronegative.

The rearrangement joins TRBV7-9 to TRBJ2-2, with 7 bases identical to TRBD2. Trimming removed 5 bases from V and 0 bases from J; junction bases left unmatched: 9. This CDR3 spans 17 amino acids. Germline V gene data show CDR1 as SEHNR and CDR2 as FQNEAQ (reference sequence). Written as DNA, the CDR3 is TGTGCCAGCAGCCTTCTCCCTAGCGGCTCGAACACCGGGGAGCTGTTTTTT. Protein: CASSLLPSGSNTGELFF.

The count of this clone is one. The gene calls are TRBV6-5 and TRBJ2-7; TRBD1 agrees at 8 bases. This CDR3 region has 15 residues. CDR1 is MNHEY and CDR2 is SVGAGI in the germline V gene. Trimming at V came to 4 bases and at J to 6 bases, leaving 11 bases not matched to a gene. The DNA for the CDR3 is TGTGCCAGCAGTTCTCAGGGGGCCCAATCCCTCGAGCAGTACTTC. It specifies CASSSQGAQSLEQYF.

This clone turned up a few times. V usage is TRBV5-1 and J usage is TRBJ1-2; D is unresolved. Germline V lookup: CDR1 SGHRS, CDR2 YFSETQ. This CDR3 is 13 amino acids long. V was pared by 2 bases and J by 6 bases, with 11 bases between. CDR3 nucleotide sequence: TGCGCCAGCAGCTTTTCTTACGGGGATGGCTACACCTTC. Amino acid sequence: CASSFSYGDGYTF.

V usage is TRBV5-1 and J usage is TRBJ2-7; D perhaps matches TRBD2 (5 bases). The CDR3 contains 13 residues. The V gene's germline CDR1 is SGHRS and CDR2 YFSETQ. V lost 10 bases and J 3 bases, leaving 17 bases between the germline ends. The CDR3 nucleotides are TGCGCCCTCTACTTCCCCGGGGTCTACGAGCAGTACTTC. This codes for CALYFPGVYEQYF.

The chain has TRBV7-9 and TRBJ1-3; no clear D. V shed 3 bases and J shed 0 bases, with 15 bases lying between them. Looked up from germline, CDR1 is SEHNR and CDR2 is FQNEAQ (reference sequence). The CDR3 is made up of 17 amino acids. The CDR3, as DNA: TGTGCCAGCAGCTTTGTTCATCCACTCCTCTCTGGAAACACCATATATTTT. Amino acids: CASSFVHPLLSGNTIYF.

The rearrangement joins TRBV5-1 to TRBJ1-1, with TRBD1 matching 9 bases. V dropped 2 bases and J dropped 3; count of bases not matched to a gene: 11. Germline assignment: CDR1 SGHRS and CDR2 YFSETQ. This CDR3 is built from 17 residues. As DNA, the CDR3 is TGCGCCAGCAGCTTCACCGGGACAGGGCGTGTGTACACTGAAGCTTTCTTT. Its translation: CASSFTGTGRVYTEAFF.

The chain is built from TRBV28 and TRBJ1-1; 7 bases agree with TRBD1. V lost 5 bases to trimming and J lost 4 bases; unmatched junction nucleotides: 7. The CDR3 runs to 14 residues. Looked up from germline, CDR1 is MDHEN and CDR2 is SYDVKM. The CDR3 sequence is CASSSDGTATEAFF. Here the CDR3 DNA reads TGTGCCAGCAGTAGCGACGGGACAGCCACTGAAGCTTTCTTT.

The chain recombines TRBV7-7 with TRBJ2-5, with TRBD1 as a possible D gene (5 bases). This CDR3 is 14 amino acids long. Germline-derived CDR1 and CDR2 are SSHAT and FNYEAQ (reference sequence). V was shortened by 1 base and J by 4 bases, with 10 bases between the two germline ends. The CDR3 here is CASSLGQGLETQYF. The CDR3, as DNA: TGTGCCAGCAGCTTAGGGCAGGGCCTAGAGACCCAGTACTTC.

The rearrangement uses TRBV27 and TRBJ1-2; 8 positions agree with TRBD1. Germline CDR1 MNHEY, CDR2 SMNVEV (reference sequence). The ends lost 6 bases at V and 6 bases at J; junction bases unmatched: 9. This CDR3 contains 14 residues. CDR3 sequence: CASSPGGESHGYTF. The CDR3 region has the DNA TGTGCCAGCAGCCCAGGGGGCGAGTCCCATGGCTACACCTTC.

This clone was counted ten times or more. The chain links TRBV5-1 to TRBJ2-1, with D possibly TRBD2 on 6 matching bases. V was pared by 4 bases and J by 2 bases, with 16 bases between. The CDR3 is 16 amino acids. Germline-derived CDR1 and CDR2 are SGHRS and YFSETQ. The CDR3 sequence is CASSLGGDLTYNEQFF. The CDR3 bases are TGCGCCAGCAGCCTAGGAGGGGACCTCACCTACAATGAGCAGTTCTTC.

The rearrangement links TRBV9 to TRBJ2-1; 10 bases agree with TRBD2. The V gene's germline CDR1 is SGDLS and CDR2 YYNGEE. This CDR3 is 15 amino acids long. V shed 4 bases, J shed 8 bases, and the junction held 9 bases outside the gene matches. CDR3 nucleotides: TGTGCCAGCAGCTCCTCTAGCGGGAGCATATATGAGCAGTTCTTC. Encoded protein: CASSSSSGSIYEQFF. Variable domain in full (rest from reference TRBV9 and TRBJ2-1): DSGVTQTPKHLITATGQRVTLRCSPRSGDLSVYWYQQSLDQGLQFLIQYYNGEERAKGNILERFSAQQFPDLHSELNLSSLELGDSALYFCASSSSSGSIYEQFFGPGTRLTVL.

V is TRBV28 and J is TRBJ1-5; D is perhaps TRBD1 (5 bases). Germline V gene data show CDR1 as MDHEN and CDR2 as SYDVKM. Trimming took off 10 bases at V and 5 bases at J, with 15 bases between the two ends. CDR3 length equals 13 residues. In DNA form, the CDR3 reads TGTGCCACGGGGGGACGGCGTTATCAGCCCCAGCATTTT. Residues: CATGGRRYQPQHF.

This chain links TRBV25-1 with TRBJ1-2, with TRBD1 matching over 8 bases. CDR3 length: 17 amino acids. In germline, CDR1 is MGHDK, CDR2 SYGVNS. V lost 2 bases, J lost 0 bases, and 8 bases stayed unmatched. The CDR3 bases are TGTGCCAGCAGTGAAACGGGGACAGGCAAACCTAACTATGGCTACACCTTC. Translation gives CASSETGTGKPNYGYTF.

The V gene is TRBV29-1, the J gene TRBJ1-1; D possibly corresponds to TRBD1 (5 bases). The V and J ends lost 7 bases and 0 bases respectively, with 12 bases between them. In germline, CDR1 is SQVTM, CDR2 ANQGSEA. This CDR3 contains 13 residues. The CDR3 loop reads CSAKGLMNTEAFF. The CDR3 region has the DNA TGCAGCGCCAAGGGGCTCATGAACACTGAAGCTTTCTTT.

The chain has TRBV27 and TRBJ2-1; D gene ambiguous. The CDR3 is made up of 14 amino acids. V gave up 6 bases and J gave up 0 bases, with 9 bases separating them. Germline V CDR1 and CDR2: MNHEY, SMNVEV (reference sequence). The DNA of the CDR3 is TGTGCCAGCAGGGTCCCGAGCTCCTACAATGAGCAGTTCTTC. As protein: CASRVPSSYNEQFF.

The chain uses TRBV9 and TRBJ2-2, with TRBD2 as a possible D gene (5 bases). The CDR3 has 15 residues. Germline V lookup: CDR1 SGDLS, CDR2 YYNGEE. Trimming cost V 0 bases and J 4 bases, with 10 bases left between them. The CDR3 DNA is TGTGCCAGCAGCGTAGAGGGAGTTCGCACCGGGGAGCTGTTTTTT. Amino acid sequence: CASSVEGVRTGELFF.

J is TRBJ1-5 and V is TRBV7-8; D possibly corresponds to TRBD1 (6 bases). The CDR3 consists of 15 residues. Germline CDR1 SGHVS, CDR2 FQNEAQ. The germline V and J ends were trimmed by 3 bases and 4 bases, with 13 bases remaining between them. CDR3 DNA: TGTGCCAGCAGCTTGGCAGCACAGGGAAATCAGCCCCAGCATTTT. Residues: CASSLAAQGNQPQHF.

This clone was seen only once. The chain uses TRBV11-2 and TRBJ2-3, with a tentative D call TRBD2 (7 bases). V was trimmed by 1 base and J by 0 bases, leaving 17 bases between them. This CDR3 contains 18 residues. Germline CDR1 SGHAT, CDR2 FQNNGV. DNA of the CDR3: TGTGCCAGCAGCTTAGGGGTCGGGGGGCCCCGGAGCACAGATACGCAGTATTTT. It encodes CASSLGVGGPRSTDTQYF. Using reference TRBV11-2 and TRBJ2-3 for the parts outside the CDR3, the full variable domain is EAGVAQSPRYKIIEKRQSVAFWCNPISGHATLYWYQQILGQGPKLLIQFQNNGVVDDSQLPKDRFSAERLKGVDSTLKIQPAKLEDSAVYLCASSLGVGGPRSTDTQYFGPGTRLTVL.

V usage is TRBV6-5 and J usage is TRBJ2-7; D might be TRBD1 (6 bases). The germline V gene encodes CDR1 MNHEY and CDR2 SVGAGI. Trimming stripped 4 bases from V and 2 bases from J, with 18 bases between. This CDR3 is built from 16 residues. The CDR3 DNA sequence: TGTGCCAGCAGTTCGTCCCAGGGGTGGTGGACCTACGAGCAGTACTTC. Its protein product is CASSSSQGWWTYEQYF.

The chain uses TRBV4-1 and TRBJ2-5, with 14 bases lining up with TRBD2. V gave up 7 bases and J gave up 1 base; unmatched junction bases: 11. Germline V lookup: CDR1 MGHRA, CDR2 YSYEKL. The CDR3 has 18 amino acids. The CDR3 loop is CASTKGSGLAGVQETQYF. The CDR3 DNA reads TGCGCCAGCACCAAGGGATCGGGACTAGCGGGAGTCCAAGAGACCCAGTACTTC.

The chain joins TRBV4-3 to TRBJ1-2, with D maybe TRBD1 (6 bases). Germline V gene lookup returns CDR1 LGHNA and CDR2 YSLEER. The CDR3 runs to 15 residues. V was clipped by 0 bases and J by 1 base, with 9 bases between them. The CDR3 loop reads CASSQDPGVNYGYTF. The CDR3 DNA is TGCGCCAGCAGCCAAGATCCAGGGGTTAACTATGGCTACACCTTC.

The chain is built from TRBV5-4 and TRBJ2-5; D perhaps matches TRBD2 (5 bases). The CDR3 contains 14 residues. V was pared by 7 bases and J by 2 bases, with 15 bases between. The germline V gene has CDR1 SGHNT and CDR2 YYREEE (reference sequence). The DNA of the CDR3 is TGTGCCAGCGGAGGCCCCTTGGGGCAAGAGACCCAGTACTTC. Residues: CASGGPLGQETQYF.

The V and J genes are TRBV29-1 and TRBJ1-2; 7 nucleotides agree with TRBD1. The germline gives CDR1 SQVTM, CDR2 ANQGSEA. CDR3 length equals 12 residues. V lost 6 bases, J lost 4 bases, and 5 bases stayed unmatched. DNA for the CDR3: TGCAGCGTCAACAGGGGTTCCTATGGCTACACCTTC. This sequence encodes CSVNRGSYGYTF.

The genes are TRBV29-1 and TRBJ1-5; maybe TRBD1 (6 bases). Trimming pared 4 bases from V and 3 bases from J, leaving 10 bases between. This CDR3 comprises 13 residues. Germline CDR1 reads SQVTM; CDR2 reads ANQGSEA. CDR3 sequence reads: CSVAWGPNQPQHF. CDR3 sequence (DNA): TGCAGCGTTGCATGGGGGCCCAATCAGCCCCAGCATTTT. Filled out from reference TRBV29-1 and TRBJ1-5, the complete variable domain reads SAVISQKPSRDICQRGTSLTIQCQVDSQVTMMFWYRQQPGQSLTLIATANQGSEATYESGFVIDKFPISRPNLTFSTLTVSNMSPEDSSIYLCSVAWGPNQPQHFGDGTRLSIL.

J is TRBJ2-1 and V is TRBV29-1, with 8 nucleotides matching TRBD2. V gave up 5 bases and J gave up 5 bases; unmatched junction bases: 5. The CDR3 runs to 13 residues. CDR1 is SQVTM and CDR2 is ANQGSEA in the germline V gene. The CDR3 loop is CSVSGRANNEQFF. CDR3 bases: TGCAGCGTTTCCGGGAGGGCTAACAATGAGCAGTTCTTC.

This sequence joins TRBV2 and TRBJ2-5, with D perhaps matching TRBD2 (6 bases). The CDR3 extends over 17 amino acids. Between the trimmed V and J ends, which lost 2 bases and 5 bases, there was a span of 21 bases. In germline, CDR1 is SNHLY, CDR2 FYNNEI. CDR3 nucleotides: TGTGCCAGCAGTGAATATCGGGGGACGGGCCCTTCCGAGACCCAGTACTTC. Translation: CASSEYRGTGPSETQYF.